Below, 16 T cell receptor beta chains from the same sample are listed, as sequenced in a study of shared clonotypes between healthy human individuals. Using immunoSEQ multiplex PCR, the repertoire was profiled, and TCRdb retains in-frame clones only, with some absent. Of roughly 2.5 million clones in the sample, 90% to 95% were seen once. Sequenced input: naive CD4+ T cells sorted from blood. As to subset: CD45RA+ positively selected. These receptors came from a man aged 18 to 29 in good health.

The V and J genes are TRBV7-2 and TRBJ1-5; unclear D gene. The CDR3 length is 16 residues. The V and J ends lost 0 bases and 7 bases respectively, with 16 bases between them. Germline CDR1 is SGHTA and CDR2 is FQGNSA. CDR3 sequence: CASSLALGQPVQPQHF. In nucleotides, the CDR3 is TGTGCCAGCAGCTTAGCGCTAGGGCAGCCCGTACAGCCCCAGCATTTT.

J is TRBJ1-5 and V is TRBV5-5; possibly TRBD1 for D (6 bases). Trimming took off 6 bases at V and 1 base at J, with 14 bases between the two ends. Germline V gene lookup returns CDR1 SGHKS and CDR2 YYEKEE (reference sequence). The CDR3 is 15 residues long. CDR3 sequence (DNA): TGTGCCAGCACCCCAGGGGATGGGAGCAATCAGCCCCAGCATTTT. This sequence encodes CASTPGDGSNQPQHF.

The J gene is TRBJ1-3, the V gene TRBV4-3, with D uncertain. The ends were cut back, 2 bases at V and 4 bases at J, with 18 bases in the middle. Germline V gene sequence: CDR1 LGHNA, CDR2 YSLEER. This CDR3 spans 17 amino acids. For the CDR3, the DNA is TGCGCCAGCAGCCAAAAAACGACTGGGGAGTTCGGAAACACCATATATTTT. Protein product: CASSQKTTGEFGNTIYF.

Notes on this clone: In the same sample, other DNA sequences code for this CDR3. V and J are TRBV5-1 and TRBJ1-1; TRBD1 agrees at 7 bases. V gave up 5 bases and J gave up 4 bases; unmatched junction bases: 5. This CDR3 comprises 13 residues. Germline lookup yields CDR1 SGHRS and CDR2 YFSETQ. CDR3 sequence: CASRGQGGTEAFF. The DNA of the CDR3 is TGCGCCAGCAGAGGGCAGGGGGGCACTGAAGCTTTCTTT.

V and J are TRBV28 and TRBJ2-5; D assignment may be TRBD1 or TRBD2 (5 bases each). V shed 4 bases and J shed 4 bases, with 16 bases lying between them. This CDR3 spans 15 amino acids. Germline V gene sequence: CDR1 MDHEN, CDR2 SYDVKM. The CDR3 reads CASSSPGAGGETQYF. Here the CDR3 DNA reads TGTGCCAGCAGTTCCCCCGGGGCCGGCGGAGAGACCCAGTACTTC.

This sequence joins TRBV19 and TRBJ1-1; 9 nucleotides match TRBD1. V lost 5 bases, J lost 4 bases, and 8 bases stayed unmatched. This CDR3 comprises 15 residues. The germline V gene has CDR1 LNHDA and CDR2 SQIVND (reference sequence). The CDR3 reads CASSAPGQGSTEAFF. For the CDR3, the DNA is TGTGCCAGTAGTGCCCCGGGACAGGGAAGCACTGAAGCTTTCTTT.

About this clone itself: Different DNA sequences within this sample yield the same CDR3. The rearrangement uses TRBV7-8 and TRBJ2-7; 9 positions agree with TRBD2. This CDR3 is built from 15 residues. The junction had 3 bases not matched to a gene; V was cut back by 1 base and J by 2 bases. Germline CDR1 reads SGHVS; CDR2 reads FQNEAQ. The CDR3 loop reads CASSLGLAGPYEQYF. The CDR3 region has the DNA TGTGCCAGCAGCTTAGGCCTAGCGGGACCCTACGAGCAGTACTTC. Together with reference TRBV7-8 and TRBJ2-7, the CDR3 gives the full variable domain: GAGVSQSPRYKVAKRGQDVALRCDPISGHVSLFWYQQALGQGPEFLTYFQNEAQLDKSGLPSDRFFAERPEGSVSTLKIQRTQQEDSAVYLCASSLGLAGPYEQYFGPGTRLTVT.

A note on this clone: Other DNA sequences in the same sample also yield this CDR3. V is TRBV7-2 and J is TRBJ2-1, with D tentatively TRBD2 (5 bases). V was trimmed by 1 base and J by 2 bases, leaving 9 bases between them. Germline CDR1 and CDR2: SGHTA and FQGNSA. The CDR3 is made up of 15 amino acids. For the CDR3, the DNA is TGTGCCAGCAGCTTAGACCGGGGTACCTACAATGAGCAGTTCTTC. Translated: CASSLDRGTYNEQFF.

V gene TRBV15 combines with J gene TRBJ2-5, with 8 bases matching TRBD2. Germline values: CDR1 LNHNV, CDR2 YYDKDF (reference sequence). Trimming removed 2 bases from V and 1 base from J; junction bases left unmatched: 6. CDR3 length: 16 amino acids. CDR3 residues: CATSRPGGAIQETQYF. The CDR3 nucleotides read TGTGCCACCAGCAGACCCGGGGGGGCCATCCAAGAGACCCAGTACTTC. The whole variable domain, filled in from reference TRBV15 and TRBJ2-5, reads DAMVIQNPRYQVTQFGKPVTLSCSQTLNHNVMYWYQQKSSQAPKLLFHYYDKDFNNEADTPDNFQSRRPNTSFCFLDIRSPGLGDTAMYLCATSRPGGAIQETQYFGPGTRLLVL.

The rearrangement joins TRBV5-1 to TRBJ2-1; TRBD1 agrees at 7 bases. The length of the CDR3 is 13 residues. Germline V gives CDR1 SGHRS, CDR2 YFSETQ. V lost 5 bases and J lost 8; bases outside the gene matches: 7. The chain's CDR3 is CASRLNQGDEQFF. CDR3 coding DNA: TGCGCCAGCAGATTAAACCAGGGGGATGAGCAGTTCTTC.

This clone was observed a single time. The chain carries TRBV4-1 and TRBJ1-5, with 9 bases identical to TRBD1. The CDR3 totals 19 residues. V lost 2 bases to trimming and J lost 2 bases; unmatched junction nucleotides: 13. Germline V CDR1 and CDR2: MGHRA, YSYEKL. The CDR3 DNA follows: TGCGCCAGCAGCCAAAGTAGAGGACAGGGGACGGGGGGCAATCAGCCCCAGCATTTT. It specifies CASSQSRGQGTGGNQPQHF.

This chain connects TRBV19 to TRBJ1-6; D perhaps matches TRBD1 (6 bases). V was shortened by 9 bases and J by 0 bases, with 9 bases between the two germline ends. Germline V gene sequence: CDR1 LNHDA, CDR2 SQIVND (reference sequence). The CDR3 is made up of 14 amino acids. The chain's CDR3 is CARQGSSYNSPLHF. In nucleotides, the CDR3 is TGTGCCAGGCAGGGGAGCTCCTATAATTCACCCCTCCACTTT.

This chain connects TRBV5-1 to TRBJ1-2; 9 nucleotides line up with TRBD1. V gave up 4 bases and J gave up 6 bases; unmatched junction bases: 10. Germline V gene sequence: CDR1 SGHRS, CDR2 YFSETQ. CDR3 length: 15 amino acids. CDR3 DNA sequence: TGCGCCAGCAGCAACATCCCACAGGGGGCGAATGGCTACACCTTC. Protein sequence: CASSNIPQGANGYTF.

This clone has a single count. The chain is built from TRBV11-2 and TRBJ2-7; D uncertain. The CDR3 extends over 16 amino acids. Trimming left V 5 bases short and J 4 bases short, with 21 bases between. Looked up from germline, CDR1 is SGHAT and CDR2 is FQNNGV. CDR3 nucleotide sequence: TGTGCCAGCAGCCTCATCGGCGGTAGATCTCAATACGAGCAGTACTTC. Translation: CASSLIGGRSQYEQYF.

The rearrangement joins TRBV7-2 to TRBJ1-4; D might be TRBD1 (6 bases). V lost 5 bases and J 15 bases, leaving 19 bases between the germline ends. CDR3 length: 13 residues. Germline CDR1 reads SGHTA; CDR2 reads FQGNSA. CDR3 in amino acids: CASSHSPTGKVFF. The CDR3 region has the DNA TGTGCCAGCAGCCACAGCCCTACAGGGAAGGTGTTTTTT.

The V gene is TRBV10-2, the J gene TRBJ2-7; D may correspond to TRBD1 or TRBD2 (5 bases each). The CDR3 runs to 16 residues. Deletions cut 5 bases from V and 4 bases from J, with 21 bases between. Germline CDR1 WSHSY, CDR2 SAAADI. CDR3 sequence (DNA): TGCGCCAGCAGTCCCGGGACCCCCAAGTCTGTATACGAGCAGTACTTC. Its protein is CASSPGTPKSVYEQYF.